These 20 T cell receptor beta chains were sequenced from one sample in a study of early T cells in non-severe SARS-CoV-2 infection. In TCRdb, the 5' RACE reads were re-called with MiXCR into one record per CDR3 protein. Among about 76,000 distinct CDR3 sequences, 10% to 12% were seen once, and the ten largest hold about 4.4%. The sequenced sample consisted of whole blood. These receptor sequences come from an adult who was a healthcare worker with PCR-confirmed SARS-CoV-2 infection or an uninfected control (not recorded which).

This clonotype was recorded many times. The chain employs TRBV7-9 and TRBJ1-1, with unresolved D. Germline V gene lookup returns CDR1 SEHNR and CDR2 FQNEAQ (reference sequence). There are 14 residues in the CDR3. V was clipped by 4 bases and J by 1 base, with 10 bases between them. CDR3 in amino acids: CASSSRVQNTEAFF. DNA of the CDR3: TGTGCCAGCAGCTCCCGGGTACAGAACACTGAAGCTTTCTTT.

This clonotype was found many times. The CDR3 here is CASSLKDRGQDEQFF. In DNA, the CDR3 is TGCGCCAGCAGCTTAAAGGACAGGGGGCAGGATGAGCAGTTCTTC. This chain connects TRBV5-1 to TRBJ2-1; 11 positions agree with TRBD1. The length of the CDR3 is 15 residues. V was clipped by 2 bases and J by 8 bases; unmatched bases: 6. Germline V lookup: CDR1 SGHRS, CDR2 YFSETQ.

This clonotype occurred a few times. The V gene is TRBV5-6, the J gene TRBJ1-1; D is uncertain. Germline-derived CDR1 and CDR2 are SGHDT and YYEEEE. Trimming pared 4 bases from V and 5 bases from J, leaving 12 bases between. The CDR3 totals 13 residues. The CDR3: CASSVWIGTEAFF. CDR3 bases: TGTGCCAGCAGCGTTTGGATAGGAACTGAAGCTTTCTTT.

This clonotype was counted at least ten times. This CDR3 is CASSSWTGSSYEQYF. DNA for the CDR3: TGTGCCAGCAGCTCATGGACAGGTTCCTCCTACGAGCAGTACTTC. This rearrangement joins TRBV7-6 to TRBJ2-7, with 7 bases lining up with TRBD1. The germline gives CDR1 SGHVS, CDR2 FNYEAQ. J lost 0 bases, V lost 4 bases, and 6 bases had no gene match. The CDR3 covers 15 residues.

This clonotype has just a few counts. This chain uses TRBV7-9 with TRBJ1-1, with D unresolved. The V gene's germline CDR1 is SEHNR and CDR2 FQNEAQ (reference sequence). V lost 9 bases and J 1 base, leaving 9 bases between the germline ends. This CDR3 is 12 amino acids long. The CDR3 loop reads CASNGPNTEAFF. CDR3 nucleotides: TGTGCCAGTAACGGGCCGAACACTGAAGCTTTCTTT.

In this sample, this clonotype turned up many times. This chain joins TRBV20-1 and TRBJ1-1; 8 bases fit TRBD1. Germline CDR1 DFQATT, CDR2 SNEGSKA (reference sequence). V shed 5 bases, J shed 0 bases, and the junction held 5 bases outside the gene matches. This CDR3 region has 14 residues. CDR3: CSALRQGMNTEAFF. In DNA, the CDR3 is TGCAGTGCTCTTCGACAGGGGATGAACACTGAAGCTTTCTTT.

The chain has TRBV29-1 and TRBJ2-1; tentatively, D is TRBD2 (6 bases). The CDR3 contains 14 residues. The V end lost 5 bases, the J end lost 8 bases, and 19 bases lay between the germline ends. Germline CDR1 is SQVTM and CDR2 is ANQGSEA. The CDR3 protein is CSVWEEQSFYEQFF. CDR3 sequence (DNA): TGCAGCGTTTGGGAGGAACAGTCGTTTTATGAGCAGTTCTTC.

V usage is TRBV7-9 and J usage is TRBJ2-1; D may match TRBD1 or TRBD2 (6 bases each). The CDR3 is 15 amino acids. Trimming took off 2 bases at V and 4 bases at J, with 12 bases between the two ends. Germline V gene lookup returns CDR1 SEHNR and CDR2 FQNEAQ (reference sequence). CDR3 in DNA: TGTGCCAGCAGCTTAATCGGGGGCGCTTACAATGAGCAGTTCTTC. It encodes CASSLIGGAYNEQFF.

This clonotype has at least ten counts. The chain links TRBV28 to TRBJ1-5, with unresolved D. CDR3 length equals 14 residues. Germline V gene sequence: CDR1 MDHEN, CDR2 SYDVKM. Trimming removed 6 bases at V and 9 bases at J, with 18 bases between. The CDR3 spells CASSELYSNRPQHF. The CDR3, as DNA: TGTGCCAGCAGCGAATTATACAGCAACCGGCCCCAGCATTTT.

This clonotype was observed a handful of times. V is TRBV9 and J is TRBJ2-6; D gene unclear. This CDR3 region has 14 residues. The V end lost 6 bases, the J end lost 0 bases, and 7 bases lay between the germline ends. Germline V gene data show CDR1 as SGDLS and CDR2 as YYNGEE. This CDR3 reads CASTSGSGANVLTF. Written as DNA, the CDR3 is TGTGCCAGCACCTCCGGCTCTGGGGCCAACGTCCTGACTTTC. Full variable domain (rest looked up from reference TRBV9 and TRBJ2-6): DSGVTQTPKHLITATGQRVTLRCSPRSGDLSVYWYQQSLDQGLQFLIQYYNGEERAKGNILERFSAQQFPDLHSELNLSSLELGDSALYFCASTSGSGANVLTFGAGSRLTVL.

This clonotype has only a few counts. This chain's CDR3 is CASSQSYGNQPQHF. The DNA of the CDR3 is TGCGCCAGCAGCCAAAGCTATGGCAATCAGCCCCAGCATTTT. The J gene is TRBJ1-5, the V gene TRBV5-1; no reliable D call. Per the germline V gene, CDR1 is SGHRS and CDR2 is YFSETQ. V lost 4 bases, J lost 2 bases, and 10 bases lay in between. The CDR3 covers 14 residues.

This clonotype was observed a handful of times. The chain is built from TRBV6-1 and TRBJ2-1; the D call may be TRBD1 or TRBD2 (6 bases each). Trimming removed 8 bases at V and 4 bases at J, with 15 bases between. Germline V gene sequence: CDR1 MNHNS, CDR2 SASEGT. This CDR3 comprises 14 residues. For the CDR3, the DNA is TGTGCCAGCGCGGCCCGGGGGCCATACAATGAGCAGTTCTTC. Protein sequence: CASAARGPYNEQFF.

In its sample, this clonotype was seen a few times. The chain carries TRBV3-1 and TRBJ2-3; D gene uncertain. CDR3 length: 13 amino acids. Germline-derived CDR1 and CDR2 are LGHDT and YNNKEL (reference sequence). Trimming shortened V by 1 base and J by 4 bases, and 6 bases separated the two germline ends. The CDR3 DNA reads TGTGCCAGCAGCCAAGTCCCTGCAGATACGCAGTATTTT. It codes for CASSQVPADTQYF.

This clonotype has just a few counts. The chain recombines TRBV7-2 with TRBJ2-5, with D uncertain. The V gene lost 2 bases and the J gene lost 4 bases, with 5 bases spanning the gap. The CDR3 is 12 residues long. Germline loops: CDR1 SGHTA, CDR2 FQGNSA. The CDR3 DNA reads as TGTGCCAGCAGCTTATCCACAGAGACCCAGTACTTC. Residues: CASSLSTETQYF.

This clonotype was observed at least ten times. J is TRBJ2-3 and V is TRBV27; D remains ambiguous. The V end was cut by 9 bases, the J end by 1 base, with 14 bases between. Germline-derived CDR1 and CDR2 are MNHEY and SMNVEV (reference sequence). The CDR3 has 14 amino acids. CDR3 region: CASKALGGTDTQYF. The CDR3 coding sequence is TGTGCCAGTAAAGCGTTGGGTGGCACAGATACGCAGTATTTT.

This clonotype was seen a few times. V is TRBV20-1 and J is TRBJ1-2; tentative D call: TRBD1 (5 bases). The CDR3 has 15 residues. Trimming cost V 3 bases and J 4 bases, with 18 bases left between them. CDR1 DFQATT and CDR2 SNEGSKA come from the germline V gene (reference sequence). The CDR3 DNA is TGCAGTGCTAGTCTAGCCCTCAGGGTCGGCTATGGCTACACCTTC. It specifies CSASLALRVGYGYTF.

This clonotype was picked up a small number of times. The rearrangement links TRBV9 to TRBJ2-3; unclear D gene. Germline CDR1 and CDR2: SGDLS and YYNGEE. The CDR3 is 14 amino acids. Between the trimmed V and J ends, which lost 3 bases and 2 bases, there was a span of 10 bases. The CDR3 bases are TGTGCCAGCAGCGACCGATCCTACACAGATACGCAGTATTTT. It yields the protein CASSDRSYTDTQYF. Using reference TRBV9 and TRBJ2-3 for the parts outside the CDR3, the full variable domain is DSGVTQTPKHLITATGQRVTLRCSPRSGDLSVYWYQQSLDQGLQFLIQYYNGEERAKGNILERFSAQQFPDLHSELNLSSLELGDSALYFCASSDRSYTDTQYFGPGTRLTVL.

In nucleotides, the CDR3 is TGCAGTGCTGGTGTACAGGGTGCGTCCTACGAGCAGTACTTC. Translated: CSAGVQGASYEQYF. The chain joins TRBV20-1 to TRBJ2-7; weak D call: TRBD1 (6 bases). V shed 5 bases and J shed 1 base, with 15 bases lying between them. There are 14 residues in the CDR3. Germline CDR1 DFQATT, CDR2 SNEGSKA (reference sequence).

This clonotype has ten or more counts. The chain's CDR3 is CSVYLQGVDDGYTF. Written as DNA, the CDR3 is TGCAGCGTTTACCTACAGGGTGTTGATGATGGCTACACCTTC. The chain is built from TRBV29-1 and TRBJ1-2; D perhaps matches TRBD1 (6 bases). The germline gives CDR1 SQVTM, CDR2 ANQGSEA. This CDR3 has 14 amino acids. V gave up 5 bases and J gave up 6 bases, with 19 bases separating them.

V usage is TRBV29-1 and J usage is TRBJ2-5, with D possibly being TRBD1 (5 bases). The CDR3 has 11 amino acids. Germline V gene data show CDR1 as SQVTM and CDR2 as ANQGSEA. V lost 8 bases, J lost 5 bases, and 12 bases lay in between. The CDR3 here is CSPPGFETQYF. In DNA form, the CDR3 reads TGCAGCCCCCCAGGGTTCGAGACCCAGTACTTC.